Each of the 27 T cell receptor beta chains below was sequenced from the same sample in a study of technical replicates of blood from several donors. TCRdb's table, derived via immunoSEQ multiplex PCR, lists solely in-frame clones and lacks some. In the table there are roughly 100,000 clones, approximately 94% of which are singletons. The sequenced material came from T cells isolated from PBMCs. Receptor source: a human donor in good health.

The chain employs TRBV5-6 and TRBJ2-2; D gene uncertain. This CDR3 is 14 amino acids long. Germline CDR1 reads SGHDT; CDR2 reads YYEEEE. Trimming left V 0 bases short and J 2 bases short, with 5 bases between. The CDR3 protein is CASSLGQNTGELFF. The CDR3 region has the DNA TGTGCCAGCAGCTTGGGACAAAACACCGGGGAGCTGTTTTTT.

The genes are TRBV4-1 and TRBJ2-7; maybe TRBD1 (5 bases). The CDR3 length is 15 residues. Germline CDR1 MGHRA, CDR2 YSYEKL. V was trimmed by 0 bases and J by 3 bases, leaving 12 bases between them. The CDR3 DNA reads TGCGCCAGCAGCCAAGAGGTCAGGGCTAACTACGAGCAGTACTTC. This sequence encodes CASSQEVRANYEQYF.

The chain couples TRBV10-3 to TRBJ1-4, with D perhaps matching TRBD1 (5 bases). V lost 0 bases to trimming and J lost 8 bases, with 16 bases between them. CDR1 is ENHRY, CDR2 SYGVKD, per germline. CDR3 length: 16 amino acids. The CDR3 loop reads CAISESLEGFKEKLFF. Here the CDR3 DNA reads TGTGCCATCAGTGAGTCGCTGGAGGGGTTCAAGGAAAAACTGTTTTTT.

This chain joins TRBV6-1 and TRBJ2-7; no clear D gene. Germline lookup yields CDR1 MNHNS and CDR2 SASEGT. The CDR3 covers 14 residues. V dropped 1 base and J dropped 3 bases, with 10 bases sitting between them. The chain's CDR3 is CASSEELPFYEQYF. CDR3 in DNA: TGTGCCAGCAGTGAAGAACTTCCCTTCTACGAGCAGTACTTC.

The CDR3 sequence: CASSLTLRQGAEAFF. The DNA of the CDR3 is TGTGCCAGCAGTTTAACCCTTCGACAGGGAGCTGAAGCTTTCTTT. The rearrangement uses TRBV28 and TRBJ1-1, with TRBD1 matching over 7 bases. Looked up from germline, CDR1 is MDHEN and CDR2 is SYDVKM. The CDR3 is 15 amino acids. With V trimmed by 2 bases and J by 6 bases, 9 bases remained unmatched.

The gene calls are TRBV4-1 and TRBJ2-1; 13 bases agree with TRBD2. The V segment lost 5 bases and the J segment 9 bases; nucleotides outside the gene matches: 7. Germline loops: CDR1 MGHRA, CDR2 YSYEKL. CDR3 size: 15 residues. In DNA, the CDR3 is TGCGCCAGCAGCAAAACTAGCGGGGGGGCCGGTGAGCAGTTCTTC. This codes for CASSKTSGGAGEQFF.

The chain combines TRBV15 with TRBJ2-7, with D maybe TRBD1 (5 bases). This CDR3 comprises 18 residues. V was cut by 0 bases and J by 0 bases, with 18 bases left in between. The germline V gene encodes CDR1 LNHNV and CDR2 YYDKDF (reference sequence). CDR3 bases: TGTGCCACCAGCAGAGATCTTGGGGCAGCCAAATTCTCCTACGAGCAGTACTTC. Translated: CATSRDLGAAKFSYEQYF. The variable domain in full, completed from reference TRBV15 and TRBJ2-7, reads DAMVIQNPRYQVTQFGKPVTLSCSQTLNHNVMYWYQQKSSQAPKLLFHYYDKDFNNEADTPDNFQSRRPNTSFCFLDIRSPGLGDTAMYLCATSRDLGAAKFSYEQYFGPGTRLTVT.

The rearrangement links TRBV15 to TRBJ2-1; TRBD2 matches at 12 bases. With V trimmed by 5 bases and J by 6 bases, 2 bases remained unmatched. The CDR3 spans 14 residues. Germline values: CDR1 LNHNV, CDR2 YYDKDF (reference sequence). DNA for the CDR3: TGTGCCACCAGCGAGACTAGCGGGAGCAATGAGCAGTTCTTC. Translated, it gives CATSETSGSNEQFF. Full variable domain (outside the CDR3, taken from reference TRBV15 and TRBJ2-1): DAMVIQNPRYQVTQFGKPVTLSCSQTLNHNVMYWYQQKSSQAPKLLFHYYDKDFNNEADTPDNFQSRRPNTSFCFLDIRSPGLGDTAMYLCATSETSGSNEQFFGPGTRLTVL.

The chain employs TRBV6-1 and TRBJ2-2, with TRBD1 identical over 10 bases. J gave up 8 bases and V 4 bases, and 7 bases lay outside the gene matches. This CDR3 has 15 amino acids. Germline V gene lookup returns CDR1 MNHNS and CDR2 SASEGT. The CDR3 here is CASSGQGAHVGELFF. The CDR3 DNA is TGTGCCAGCAGTGGACAGGGGGCGCATGTGGGGGAGCTGTTTTTT.

The sample holds one count of this clone. The chain joins TRBV6-1 to TRBJ2-1; D may be TRBD1 (6 bases). CDR3 length: 14 residues. Germline V gene sequence: CDR1 MNHNS, CDR2 SASEGT. The V and J ends lost 0 bases and 7 bases respectively, with 10 bases between them. The CDR3 protein is CASSEAIRGNEQFF. The CDR3 nucleotides read TGTGCCAGCAGTGAAGCGATCAGGGGTAATGAGCAGTTCTTC.

The chain recombines TRBV29-1 with TRBJ2-2; D is uncertain. The CDR3 is 11 amino acids. CDR1 is SQVTM, CDR2 ANQGSEA, per germline. V shed 1 base and J shed 7 bases, with 4 bases lying between them. CDR3 protein: CSVEGSGELFF. Here the CDR3 DNA reads TGCAGCGTTGAAGGGAGCGGGGAGCTGTTTTTT.

This chain uses TRBV5-1 with TRBJ1-3; D is possibly TRBD1 (5 bases). V was clipped by 4 bases and J by 0 bases, with 17 bases between them. Germline V gene lookup returns CDR1 SGHRS and CDR2 YFSETQ. This CDR3 contains 17 residues. CDR3 region: CASSLGDQGPSGNTIYF. CDR3 sequence (DNA): TGCGCCAGCAGCCTGGGAGACCAGGGTCCCTCTGGAAACACCATATATTTT.

The chain uses TRBV13 and TRBJ2-7; TRBD2 matches at 7 bases. V shed 2 bases, J shed 6 bases, and the junction held 10 bases outside the gene matches. CDR1 PRHDT and CDR2 FYEKMQ come from the germline V gene (reference sequence). The CDR3 covers 15 residues. Here the CDR3 DNA reads TGTGCCAGCAGCTTATTAGCGGGCCGCCGAGGCGAGCAGTACTTC. This gives the protein CASSLLAGRRGEQYF.

The chain recombines TRBV4-1 with TRBJ1-1; D uncertain. The germline CDR1 and CDR2 sequences are MGHRA and YSYEKL. The CDR3 contains 14 residues. V was shortened by 4 bases and J by 4 bases, with 13 bases between the two germline ends. The DNA of the CDR3 is TGCGCCAGCAGCCTGCCCCGTTGGAGCACTGAAGCTTTCTTT. Encoded protein: CASSLPRWSTEAFF.

The chain links TRBV28 to TRBJ1-2, with a tentative D call TRBD1 (6 bases). The length of the CDR3 is 14 residues. Germline V lookup: CDR1 MDHEN, CDR2 SYDVKM. Trimming took off 6 bases at V and 3 bases at J, with 14 bases between the two ends. Here the CDR3 reads CASRGQGRHYGYTF. The CDR3 nucleotides are TGTGCCAGCAGGGGGCAGGGGAGACACTATGGCTACACCTTC.

CDR3 protein: CSVGRLAGYEQYF. In nucleotides, the CDR3 is TGCAGCGTGGGGAGGCTAGCGGGTTACGAGCAGTACTTC. This chain joins TRBV29-1 and TRBJ2-7; 8 nucleotides line up with TRBD2. Trimming took 6 bases from V and 4 from J; bases not matched to a gene: 8. The germline V gene encodes CDR1 SQVTM and CDR2 ANQGSEA. The CDR3 is made up of 13 amino acids.

This chain connects TRBV7-9 to TRBJ2-7; 10 bases agree with TRBD2. Trimming took 5 bases from V and 2 from J; bases not matched to a gene: 3. The germline gives CDR1 SEHNR, CDR2 FQNEAQ (reference sequence). The length of the CDR3 is 14 residues. Here the CDR3 DNA reads TGTGCCAGCAGCCCAAGCGGGAGGGCCTACGAGCAGTACTTC. This codes for CASSPSGRAYEQYF.

This CDR3 reads CASSFVREEETQYF. The CDR3 DNA reads TGTGCCAGCAGCTTTGTACGGGAAGAAGAGACCCAGTACTTC. The genes are TRBV7-9 and TRBJ2-5, with D tentatively TRBD2 (5 bases). Germline loops: CDR1 SEHNR, CDR2 FQNEAQ (reference sequence). The CDR3 covers 14 residues. V shed 3 bases and J shed 3 bases, with 11 bases lying between them.

The CDR3 region has the DNA TGCGCCAGCAGCCCCGTTGGACTAGCGGGGGGGGCGCGCCGCCGGCGTGAGCAGTTCTTC. As protein: CASSPVGLAGGARRRREQFF. The chain employs TRBV4-1 and TRBJ2-1; 15 bases line up with TRBD2. Germline V gives CDR1 MGHRA, CDR2 YSYEKL. This CDR3 region has 20 residues. With 4 bases clipped from V and 9 bases from J, the junction kept 19 bases outside the gene matches.

The chain is built from TRBV14 and TRBJ1-3; tentative D call: TRBD1 (5 bases). This CDR3 comprises 19 residues. V lost 2 bases and J lost 3, with 23 bases in between. The germline gives CDR1 SGHDN, CDR2 FVKESK. The CDR3 sequence is CASSQLEGRVPPYGNTIYF. As DNA, the CDR3 is TGTGCCAGCAGCCAACTCGAGGGGAGGGTTCCTCCTTATGGAAACACCATATATTTT.

This sequence joins TRBV7-9 and TRBJ2-6; D might be TRBD1 (5 bases). Looked up from germline, CDR1 is SEHNR and CDR2 is FQNEAQ (reference sequence). V was pared by 1 base and J by 2 bases, with 15 bases between. The CDR3 is made up of 18 amino acids. CDR3 nucleotide sequence: TGTGCCAGCAGCTTAGACGTCAGGGTAAGCCCTGGGGCCAACGTCCTGACTTTC. This gives the protein CASSLDVRVSPGANVLTF.

This sequence joins TRBV30 and TRBJ2-4, with D possibly TRBD2 on 6 matching bases. The ends were cut back, 2 bases at V and 8 bases at J, with 16 bases in the middle. The length of the CDR3 is 14 residues. Germline V lookup: CDR1 GTSNPN, CDR2 SVGIG (reference sequence). The CDR3 spells CAWSRTLADHIQYF. Written as DNA, the CDR3 is TGTGCCTGGAGTAGAACGTTAGCGGACCACATTCAGTACTTC.

This clone came up once. This chain connects TRBV5-4 to TRBJ2-5, with 7 positions matching TRBD2. Trimming took 4 bases from V and 2 from J; bases not matched to a gene: 5. Looked up from germline, CDR1 is SGHNT and CDR2 is YYREEE (reference sequence). This CDR3 region has 14 residues. The CDR3: CASSRTSDQETQYF. The DNA of the CDR3 is TGTGCCAGCAGCCGTACTAGCGATCAAGAGACCCAGTACTTC.

The CDR3 DNA is TGCGCCAGCAGCCAAGGGCTCCCCGGGACAGTCGCCTACGAGCAGTACTTC. Translation: CASSQGLPGTVAYEQYF. V usage is TRBV4-1 and J usage is TRBJ2-7; 7 bases fit TRBD1. Germline CDR1 and CDR2: MGHRA and YSYEKL. Trimming took 1 base from V and 2 from J; bases not matched to a gene: 11. This CDR3 spans 17 amino acids.

This chain joins TRBV15 and TRBJ2-1; the D is unclear. This CDR3 has 13 residues. Germline V gene data show CDR1 as LNHNV and CDR2 as YYDKDF (reference sequence). V lost 6 bases to trimming and J lost 8 bases, with 14 bases between them. This CDR3 reads CATRLSIRYEQFF. CDR3 coding DNA: TGTGCCACCAGACTATCGATTCGGTATGAGCAGTTCTTC.

The CDR3 nucleotides read TGTGCCAGCAGCGTAGTCGCTAGCGGGGGCACAGATACGCAGTATTTT. This sequence encodes CASSVVASGGTDTQYF. V gene TRBV9 combines with J gene TRBJ2-3, with 9 bases matching TRBD2. With 0 bases clipped from V and 1 base from J, the junction kept 3 bases outside the gene matches. The CDR3 loop spans 16 amino acids. CDR1 and CDR2 (germline): SGDLS, YYNGEE. Based on the CDR3 plus reference TRBV9 and TRBJ2-3, the full variable domain is DSGVTQTPKHLITATGQRVTLRCSPRSGDLSVYWYQQSLDQGLQFLIQYYNGEERAKGNILERFSAQQFPDLHSELNLSSLELGDSALYFCASSVVASGGTDTQYFGPGTRLTVL.

The genes are TRBV28 and TRBJ1-5; D unresolved. This CDR3 has 16 amino acids. Trimming took 6 bases from V and 2 from J, leaving 17 bases between them. Germline V gene data show CDR1 as MDHEN and CDR2 as SYDVKM. The CDR3 DNA reads TGTGCCAGCAGGAGGGTTGTGGGCTCGGGCAATCAGCCCCAGCATTTT. Protein product: CASRRVVGSGNQPQHF.